A selection of T cell receptor beta chains follows, all from one sample in a study of cytomegalovirus exposure and HLA in healthy donors. The assay was immunoSEQ multiplex PCR, and TCRdb's table has in-frame clones only and misses some. The profile shows roughly 74,000 clones, around 79% of them singletons. Sequenced input: PBMCs. All receptors come from a man between 40 and 49 years old in good health and CMV-seronegative. Both conserved end residues are trimmed from each CDR3. The D gene is left open where the match is weak.

D	J	V	CDR3
.	TRBJ2-1	TRBV5-1	ASSLVRTTNEQF
.	TRBJ1-6	TRBV7-9	ASGAGAKSPLH
.	TRBJ2-7	TRBV30	AWNRGYEQY
TRBD2	TRBJ2-7	TRBV6-6	ASSLGGSEQY
.	TRBJ1-3	TRBV19	ASWTFSGNTIY
.	TRBJ1-1	TRBV28	ASSPHDSAEAF
.	TRBJ2-3	TRBV19	ASNGDAGHTDTQY
.	TRBJ2-2	TRBV6-6	ASRDRFTGELF
TRBD1	TRBJ2-1	TRBV6-5	ASSPSDRANEQF
.	TRBJ2-3	TRBV11-2	ASSLIYSAQY
TRBD2	TRBJ2-7	TRBV19	ASSIEGAGTYEQY
.	TRBJ2-3	TRBV5-1	ASSPRRGDTQY
TRBD2	TRBJ2-2	TRBV10-2	ASSEAGAWTGELF
TRBD1	TRBJ2-3	TRBV5-1	ASSEQGIHTDTQY
.	TRBJ1-5	TRBV19	ASSIRDSNQPQH
.	TRBJ1-1	TRBV4-1	ASSQVGAGMEAF
TRBD1	TRBJ2-7	TRBV5-1	ASSFGTGPYEQY
.	.	TRBV27	ASSLSYLASYEQY
.	TRBJ2-1	TRBV10-3	AIRNNYNEQF
.	TRBJ1-2	TRBV28	ASSLEGGSYGYT
.	TRBJ1-1	TRBV7-8	ASSLQRGAGDTEAF
TRBD1	TRBJ1-1	TRBV5-4	ASRPGTGVNTEAF
TRBD1	TRBJ2-7	TRBV11-3	ASSLETGPLYEQY
.	TRBJ2-1	TRBV11-2	ASSLGGSRINNEQF
TRBD1	TRBJ2-1	TRBV5-1	ASSLVRTGLVRGYNEQF
TRBD1	TRBJ1-2	TRBV11-3	ASRTRTGRIGGYT
TRBD2	TRBJ2-7	TRBV11-2	ASSPGVLAGTYEQY
TRBD1	TRBJ1-5	TRBV19	ASSIGTGGQPQH
.	TRBJ2-1	TRBV6-1	ASSEIFPSYNEQF
TRBD1	TRBJ2-7	TRBV6-5	ASSYPGQGHEQY
.	TRBJ2-2	TRBV4-1	ASSQMGPPIFNTGELF